This TCR beta chain was sequenced during a study of OX40 agonist ivuxolimab in advanced cancers. Study-wide results and limits: Mean expanded clone counts were higher in CD8+ than CD4+ T cells.

Clones were sequenced by immunoSEQ multiplex PCR, and TCRdb holds only the in-frame ones, with some missing. The sample lists approximately 82,000 clones, approximately 87% seen once, with around 0.88% in the top ten. The germline V gene has CDR1 SQVTM and CDR2 ANQGSEA. This CDR3 has 15 amino acids. V gave up 4 bases and J gave up 2 bases; unmatched junction bases: 7. About this clone: The antigen remains undetermined.

The chain employs TRBV29-1 and TRBJ2-2, with 7 bases aligning to TRBD1. This TCR derives from an adult with an advanced solid tumor such as melanoma, head and neck, liver or kidney cancer. The sample consisted of CD4+ or CD8+ T cells sorted from blood, taken in a trial of the OX40 agonist ivuxolimab. The CDR3 bases are TGCAGCGTTGGCAGTCGGACAGGTAACACCGGGGAGCTGTTTTTT. Translated: CSVGSRTGNTGELFF.